A single sample is the source of the 2 T cell receptor beta chains below, sequenced in a study of T cell responses to AZD1222 COVID-19 vaccine. Clones were read by immunoSEQ multiplex PCR, and TCRdb kept only the in-frame ones, dropping some. The sample has 80,000 to 100,000 clones, 80% to 90% seen once. The source material was peripheral blood, sampled 28 days after the second AZD1222 dose. The receptors were sampled from an adult who received the AZD1222 COVID-19 vaccine.

V and J are TRBV18 and TRBJ2-7; no definite D call. Per germline, CDR1 KGHSH and CDR2 LQKENI. The CDR3 has 13 residues. The V and J ends lost 4 bases and 3 bases respectively, with 10 bases between them. Here the CDR3 DNA reads TGTGCCAGCTCACGTGGGCCTTTCTACGAGCAGTACTTC. Protein product: CASSRGPFYEQYF.

The gene calls are TRBV7-9 and TRBJ1-2; D remains unclear. From germline, CDR1 is SEHNR and CDR2 FQNEAQ (reference sequence). The CDR3 totals 13 residues. Trimming took 3 bases from V and 3 from J, leaving 8 bases between them. CDR3 DNA: TGTGCCAGCAGCTTCACTGGGGACTATGGCTACACCTTC. Its translation: CASSFTGDYGYTF.